This TCR beta chain is drawn from a study of cytomegalovirus exposure and HLA in healthy donors. The CDR3 extends over 16 amino acids. In germline, CDR1 is SGHAT, CDR2 FQNNGV. Unmatched junction bases numbered 12, after V lost 8 bases and J lost 0 bases. The PCR used 60 Vbeta and 13 Jbeta primers. In the original processing: A later analysis counted 70 million to 85 million unique TCR beta chains, 10 million to 12 million shared. The assay was immunoSEQ multiplex PCR, and TCRdb's table has in-frame clones only and misses some. The D gene and trimming were derived from the DNA, and the V and J assignments and clone size from that table. The repertoire includes over 150,000 clones, approximately 77% of them detected once, and 7.4% sits in the top ten. As concerns this clone: Antigen specificity is unknown.

Study results and caveats: Later, an analysis showed that TCR beta chains associated with HLA were more clonally expanded than others that were equally common. Accounts indicate the classifier identified cytomegalovirus status with strong specificity and sensitivity.

The rearrangement joins TRBV11-2 to TRBJ1-1; 7 nucleotides line up with TRBD1. The sample comprised PBMCs. The source of this sequence is a male donor in good health and CMV-seropositive. CDR3 region: CASGHPPQGMNTEAFF. In DNA, the CDR3 is TGTGCCAGCGGCCACCCCCCACAGGGGATGAACACTGAAGCTTTCTTT.